This is a list of T cell receptor beta chains from one sample in a study of blood T cell repertoires in COVID-19. Assay: immunoSEQ multiplex PCR; the TCRdb copy retains only in-frame clones and omits some. The table includes roughly 230,000 clones, 70% to 90% detected once. Source material: peripheral blood. Receptors were obtained from a man between 45 and 60 years old with acute or convalescent COVID-19. Each CDR3 is given with its conserved first and last residue. The order of the fields is V gene, D gene, CDR3 protein. The D gene is left open where the match is weak.

TRBV28	NA	CASSLSYQETQYF
TRBV5-1	TRBD1	CASSLSRGRLEKLFF
TRBV30	TRBD1	CAWSSLQGREAFF
TRBV6-5	TRBD1	CASSSAGTGRSYEQYF
TRBV5-1	NA	CASSPDQETQYF
TRBV20-1	NA	CSASTAAGISYEQYF
TRBV2	NA	CASGRVGGTQYF
TRBV18	TRBD1	CASSQPRDRGSYEQYF
TRBV9	NA	CASSPQAGNYEQYF
TRBV5-1	NA	CASSLEGDYGYTF
TRBV5-1	NA	CASSLMGPIGNQPQHF
TRBV19	NA	CASTRDRPNTGELFF
TRBV10-3	NA	CAISESEDQPQHF
TRBV5-1	TRBD2	CASSLGLAGGVYNEQFF
TRBV28	NA	CASSLSLPGGRQYF
TRBV7-9	NA	CAGQTGSYEQYF
TRBV6-5	NA	CATTDSYNEQFF
TRBV27	TRBD1	CASSFPDRAYEQYF
TRBV10-2	TRBD1	CASSVQTGAGEQYF
TRBV5-1	TRBD1	CASSSISGQGTQETQYF
TRBV11-2	TRBD1	CASSSRQGYNSPLHF
TRBV24-1	TRBD2	CATSDGTSGSTDTQYF
TRBV19	TRBD1	CASNPRTGDEQFF
TRBV2	TRBD1	CASSGDREETQYF
TRBV5-1	TRBD1	CASRRQGSATNEKLFF
TRBV18	NA	CASSREYNRVAYGYTF
TRBV19	TRBD1	CASSPRQGRGPQHF
TRBV7-9	TRBD1	CASSLTGQGSEQYF
TRBV5-4	NA	CASSLGDSFYEQYF
TRBV29-1	TRBD1	CSVGQGAGNQPQHF
TRBV19	TRBD1	CASRDRGDSYSNQPQHF
TRBV18	TRBD1	CASSPAHQGDTEAFF
TRBV6-1	NA	CASSDDGEKLFF
TRBV5-8	TRBD1	CASSWTGGNTEAFF
TRBV28	TRBD2	CASSQGWIAGSYNEQFF
TRBV28	TRBD2	CASSSLTGGEETQYF
TRBV10-3	NA	CAISPRGETQYF
TRBV6-2/TRBV6-3	TRBD1	CASSFRDRDLYGYTF
TRBV28	TRBD1	CASSIGTANTGELFF
TRBV9	NA	CASSVEAGHTDTQYF
TRBV30	NA	CAWSVQKNIQYF
TRBV24-1	NA	CATSDPASSEKLFF
TRBV6-5	TRBD1	CASTPGQGWYEQYF
TRBV2	TRBD1	CASSDRDREIYEAFF
TRBV3-1/TRBV3-2	NA	CASSRGQSKMNTEAFF
TRBV19	TRBD1	CASSTPGTGAAIGPLHF
TRBV5-4	TRBD2	CASSRPGLAGEVRYEQYF
TRBV12-3/TRBV12-4	TRBD1	CASRKTGGGTFF
TRBV12-3/TRBV12-4	NA	CASTLQGNHEQFF
TRBV25-1	NA	CASSESGGYSNQPQHF
TRBV30	NA	CAWSKEDPYEQYF
TRBV6-5	NA	CASSTGAASPLHF
TRBV15	NA	CATSRDFGYEQFF
TRBV5-8	NA	CASSLSPGDYGYTF
TRBV19	NA	CARPRVRCSYNEQFF
TRBV28	TRBD2	CASSLMGLAYEQYF
TRBV5-6	NA	CASSIATGGQPQHF
TRBV5-8	TRBD1	CASSIDRGRAGYTF
TRBV30	TRBD2	CAWSVGTRYVGEQFF
TRBV6-5	NA	CASRRGTYEQYF